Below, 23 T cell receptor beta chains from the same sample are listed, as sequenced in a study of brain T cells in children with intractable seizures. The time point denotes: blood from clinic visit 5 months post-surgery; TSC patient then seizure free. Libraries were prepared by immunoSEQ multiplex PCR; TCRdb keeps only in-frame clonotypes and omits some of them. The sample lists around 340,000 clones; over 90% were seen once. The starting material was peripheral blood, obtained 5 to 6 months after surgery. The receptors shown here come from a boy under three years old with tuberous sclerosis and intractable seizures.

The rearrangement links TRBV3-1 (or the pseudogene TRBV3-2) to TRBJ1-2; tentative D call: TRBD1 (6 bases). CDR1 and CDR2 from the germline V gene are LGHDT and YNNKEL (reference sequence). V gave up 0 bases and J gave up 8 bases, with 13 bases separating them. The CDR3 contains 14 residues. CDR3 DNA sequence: TGTGCCAGCAGCCAAGAGCCCGGGACAACGGGCTACACCTTC. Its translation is CASSQEPGTTGYTF.

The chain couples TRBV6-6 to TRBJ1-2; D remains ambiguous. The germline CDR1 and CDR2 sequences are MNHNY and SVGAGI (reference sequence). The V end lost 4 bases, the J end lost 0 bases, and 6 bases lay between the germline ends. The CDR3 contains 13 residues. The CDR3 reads CASSSSANYGYTF. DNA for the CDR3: TGTGCCAGCAGTTCGTCAGCTAACTATGGCTACACCTTC.

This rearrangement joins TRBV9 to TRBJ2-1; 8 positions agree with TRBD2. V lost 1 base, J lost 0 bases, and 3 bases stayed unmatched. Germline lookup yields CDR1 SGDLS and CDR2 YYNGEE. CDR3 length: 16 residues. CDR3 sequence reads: CASSVFLAGSYNEQFF. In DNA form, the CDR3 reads TGTGCCAGCAGCGTATTCCTAGCGGGCTCCTACAATGAGCAGTTCTTC.

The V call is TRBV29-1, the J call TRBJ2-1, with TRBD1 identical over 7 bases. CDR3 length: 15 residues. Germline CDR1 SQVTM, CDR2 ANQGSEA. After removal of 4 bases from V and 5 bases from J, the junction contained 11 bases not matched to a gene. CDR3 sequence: CSVVGARGNNNEQFF. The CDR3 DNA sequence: TGCAGCGTTGTTGGGGCCAGGGGGAATAACAATGAGCAGTTCTTC.

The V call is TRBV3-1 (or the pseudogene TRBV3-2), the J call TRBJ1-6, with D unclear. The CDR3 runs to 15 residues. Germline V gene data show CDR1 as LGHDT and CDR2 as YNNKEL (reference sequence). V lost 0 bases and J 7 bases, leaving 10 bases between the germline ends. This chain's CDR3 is CASSQDGSGNSPLHF. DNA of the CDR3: TGTGCCAGCAGCCAAGATGGGTCGGGAAATTCACCCCTCCACTTT.

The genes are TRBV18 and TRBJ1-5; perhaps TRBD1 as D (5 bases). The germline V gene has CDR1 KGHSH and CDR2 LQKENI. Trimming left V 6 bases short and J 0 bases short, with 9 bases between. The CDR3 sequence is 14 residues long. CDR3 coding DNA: TGTGCCAGCTCGGCAGGGTATAGCAATCAGCCCCAGCATTTT. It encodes CASSAGYSNQPQHF. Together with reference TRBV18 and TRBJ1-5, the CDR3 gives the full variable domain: NAGVMQNPRHLVRRRGQEARLRCSPMKGHSHVYWYRQLPEEGLKFMVYLQKENIIDESGMPKERFSAEFPKEGPSILRIQQVVRGDSAAYFCASSAGYSNQPQHFGDGTRLSIL.

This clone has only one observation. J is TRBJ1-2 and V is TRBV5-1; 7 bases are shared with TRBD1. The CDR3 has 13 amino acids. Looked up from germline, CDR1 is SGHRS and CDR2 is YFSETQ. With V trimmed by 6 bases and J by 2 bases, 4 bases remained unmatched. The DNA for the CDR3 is TGCGCCAGCAAACCACAGGGGAACTATGGCTACACCTTC. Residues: CASKPQGNYGYTF. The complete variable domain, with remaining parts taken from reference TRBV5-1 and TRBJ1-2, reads KAGVTQTPRYLIKTRGQQVTLSCSPISGHRSVSWYQQTPGQGLQFLFEYFSETQRNKGNFPGRFSGRQFSNSRSEMNVSTLELGDSALYLCASKPQGNYGYTFGSGTRLTVV.

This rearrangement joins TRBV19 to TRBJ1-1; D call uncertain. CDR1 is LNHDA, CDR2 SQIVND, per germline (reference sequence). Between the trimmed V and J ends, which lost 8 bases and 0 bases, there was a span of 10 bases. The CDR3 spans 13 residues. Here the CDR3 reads CASRYTLNTEAFF. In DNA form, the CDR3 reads TGTGCCAGTCGCTACACACTGAACACTGAAGCTTTCTTT.

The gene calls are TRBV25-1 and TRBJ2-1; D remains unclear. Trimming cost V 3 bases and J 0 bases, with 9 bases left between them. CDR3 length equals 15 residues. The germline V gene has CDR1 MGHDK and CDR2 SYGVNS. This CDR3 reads CASSDVFGSYNEQFF. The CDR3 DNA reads TGTGCCAGCAGTGACGTCTTTGGCTCCTACAATGAGCAGTTCTTC. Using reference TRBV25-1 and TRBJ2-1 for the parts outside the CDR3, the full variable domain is EADIYQTPRYLVIGTGKKITLECSQTMGHDKMYWYQQDPGMELHLIHYSYGVNSTEKGDLSSESTVSRIRTEHFPLTLESARPSHTSQYLCASSDVFGSYNEQFFGPGTRLTVL.

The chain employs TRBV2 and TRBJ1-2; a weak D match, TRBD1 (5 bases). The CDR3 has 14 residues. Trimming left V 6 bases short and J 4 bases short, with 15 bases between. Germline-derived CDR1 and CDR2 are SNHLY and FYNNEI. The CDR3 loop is CASRGIRESYGYTF. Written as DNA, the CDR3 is TGTGCCAGCAGAGGAATCAGGGAAAGCTATGGCTACACCTTC.

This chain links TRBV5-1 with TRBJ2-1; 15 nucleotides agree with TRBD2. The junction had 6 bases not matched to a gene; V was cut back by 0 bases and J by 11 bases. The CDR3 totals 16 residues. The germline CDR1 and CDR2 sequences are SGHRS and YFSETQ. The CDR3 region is CASSLEGLAGGSQQFF. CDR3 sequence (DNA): TGCGCCAGCAGCTTGGAGGGACTAGCGGGGGGTTCACAGCAGTTCTTC.

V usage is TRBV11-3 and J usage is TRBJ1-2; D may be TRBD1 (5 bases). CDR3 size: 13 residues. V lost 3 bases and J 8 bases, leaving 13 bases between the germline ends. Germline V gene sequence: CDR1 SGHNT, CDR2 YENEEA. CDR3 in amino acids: CASSFDPREGYTF. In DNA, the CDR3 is TGTGCCAGCAGCTTCGACCCCAGGGAGGGCTACACCTTC.

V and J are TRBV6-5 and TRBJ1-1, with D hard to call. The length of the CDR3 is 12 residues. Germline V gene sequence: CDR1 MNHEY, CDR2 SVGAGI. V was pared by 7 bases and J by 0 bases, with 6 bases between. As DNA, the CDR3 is TGTGCCAGCAACAGATTGAACACTGAAGCTTTCTTT. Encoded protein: CASNRLNTEAFF.

CDR3 nucleotides: TGTGCCAGCAAGAAGGGAAGCACTGAAGCTTTCTTT. Its translation: CASKKGSTEAFF. The V and J genes are TRBV2 and TRBJ1-1; no definite D call. V was trimmed by 7 bases and J by 4 bases, leaving 10 bases between them. CDR1 SNHLY and CDR2 FYNNEI come from the germline V gene. The CDR3 loop spans 12 amino acids.

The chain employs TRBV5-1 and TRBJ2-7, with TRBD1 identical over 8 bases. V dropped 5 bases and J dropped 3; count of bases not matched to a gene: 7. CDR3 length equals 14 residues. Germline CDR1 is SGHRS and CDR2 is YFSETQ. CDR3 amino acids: CASSSDREGYEQYF. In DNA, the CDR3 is TGCGCCAGCAGTTCGGACAGGGAAGGCTACGAGCAGTACTTC. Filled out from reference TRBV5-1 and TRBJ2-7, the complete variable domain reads KAGVTQTPRYLIKTRGQQVTLSCSPISGHRSVSWYQQTPGQGLQFLFEYFSETQRNKGNFPGRFSGRQFSNSRSEMNVSTLELGDSALYLCASSSDREGYEQYFGPGTRLTVT.

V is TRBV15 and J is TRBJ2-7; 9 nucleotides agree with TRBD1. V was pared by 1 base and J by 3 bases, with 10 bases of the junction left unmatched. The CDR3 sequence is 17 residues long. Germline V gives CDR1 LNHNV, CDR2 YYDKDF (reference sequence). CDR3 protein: CATSRVRIGQGNYEQYF. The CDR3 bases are TGTGCCACCAGCAGAGTTAGGATAGGACAGGGGAACTACGAGCAGTACTTC.

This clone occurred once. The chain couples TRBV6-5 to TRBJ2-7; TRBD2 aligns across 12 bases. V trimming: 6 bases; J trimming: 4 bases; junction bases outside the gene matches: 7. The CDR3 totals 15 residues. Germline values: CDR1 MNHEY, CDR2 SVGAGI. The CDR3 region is CASSLAGGPRYEQYF. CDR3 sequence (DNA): TGTGCCAGCAGCCTAGCGGGAGGGCCTCGGTACGAGCAGTACTTC.

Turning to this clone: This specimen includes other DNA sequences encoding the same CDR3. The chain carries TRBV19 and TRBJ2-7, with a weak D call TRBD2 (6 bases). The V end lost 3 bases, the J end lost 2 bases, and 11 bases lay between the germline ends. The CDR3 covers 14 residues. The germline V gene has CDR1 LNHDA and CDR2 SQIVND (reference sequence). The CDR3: CASSIGTSPYEQYF. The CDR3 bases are TGTGCCAGTAGTATTGGGACTTCACCCTACGAGCAGTACTTC.

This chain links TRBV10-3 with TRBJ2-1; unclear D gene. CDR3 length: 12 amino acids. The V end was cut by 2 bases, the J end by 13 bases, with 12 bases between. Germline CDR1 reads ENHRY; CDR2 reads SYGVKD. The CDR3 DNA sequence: TGTGCCATCAGTGAGAGCAAGGCCCTCCAGTTCTTC. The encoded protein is CAISESKALQFF.

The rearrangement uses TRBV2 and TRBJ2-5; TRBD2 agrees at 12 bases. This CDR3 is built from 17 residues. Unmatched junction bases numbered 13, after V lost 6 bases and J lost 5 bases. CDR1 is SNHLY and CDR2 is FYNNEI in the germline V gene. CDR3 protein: CASREGLAGPVGETQYF. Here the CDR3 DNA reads TGTGCCAGCAGAGAGGGACTAGCGGGCCCAGTGGGGGAGACCCAGTACTTC. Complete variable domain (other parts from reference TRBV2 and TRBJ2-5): EPEVTQTPSHQVTQMGQEVILRCVPISNHLYFYWYRQILGQKVEFLVSFYNNEISEKSEIFDDQFSVERPDGSNFTLKIRSTKLEDSAMYFCASREGLAGPVGETQYFGPGTRLLVL.

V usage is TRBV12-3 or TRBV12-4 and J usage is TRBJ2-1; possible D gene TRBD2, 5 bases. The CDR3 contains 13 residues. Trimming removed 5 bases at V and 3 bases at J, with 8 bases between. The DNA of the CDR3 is TGTGCCAGCAGTGCGAGGGACTACAATGAGCAGTTCTTC. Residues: CASSARDYNEQFF.

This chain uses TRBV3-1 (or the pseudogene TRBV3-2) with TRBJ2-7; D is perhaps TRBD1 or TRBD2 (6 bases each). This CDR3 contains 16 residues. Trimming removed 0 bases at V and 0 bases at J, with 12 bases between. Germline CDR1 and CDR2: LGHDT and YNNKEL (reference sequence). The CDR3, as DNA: TGTGCCAGCAGCCAAGACGGCGGGACACCCTCCTACGAGCAGTACTTC. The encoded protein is CASSQDGGTPSYEQYF.

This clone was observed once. The CDR3 coding sequence is TGCAGCGTGTTGCGGGGGGGCTATGGGTTCTTC. It codes for CSVLRGGYGFF. The chain combines TRBV29-1 with TRBJ2-1; the match to TRBD2 covers 9 bases. The V gene's germline CDR1 is SQVTM and CDR2 ANQGSEA. The junction had 9 bases not matched to a gene; V was cut back by 6 bases and J by 15 bases. The length of the CDR3 is 11 residues.